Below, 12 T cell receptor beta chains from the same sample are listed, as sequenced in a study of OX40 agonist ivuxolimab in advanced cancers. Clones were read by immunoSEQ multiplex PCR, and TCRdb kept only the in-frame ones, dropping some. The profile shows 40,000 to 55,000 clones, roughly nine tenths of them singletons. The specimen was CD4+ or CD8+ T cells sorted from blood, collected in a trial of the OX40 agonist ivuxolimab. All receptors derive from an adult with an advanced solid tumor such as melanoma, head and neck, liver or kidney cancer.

The CDR3 DNA reads TGTGCCAGCAGCCCAGATGTCCGGGGTGAAAAACTGTTTTTT. It is translated as CASSPDVRGEKLFF. The chain uses TRBV7-2 and TRBJ1-4; D remains unclear. Trimming pared 5 bases from V and 7 bases from J, leaving 14 bases between. The germline V gene encodes CDR1 SGHTA and CDR2 FQGNSA. The CDR3 is 14 residues long.

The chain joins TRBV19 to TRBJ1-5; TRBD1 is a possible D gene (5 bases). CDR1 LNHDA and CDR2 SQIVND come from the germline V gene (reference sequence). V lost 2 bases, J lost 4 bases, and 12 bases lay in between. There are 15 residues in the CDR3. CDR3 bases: TGTGCCAGTAGTATATACCAGACAGATAATCAGCCCCAGCATTTT. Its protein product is CASSIYQTDNQPQHF.

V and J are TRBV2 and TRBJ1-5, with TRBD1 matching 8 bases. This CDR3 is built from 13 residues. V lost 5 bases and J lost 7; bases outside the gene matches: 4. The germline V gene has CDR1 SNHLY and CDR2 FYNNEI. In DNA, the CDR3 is TGTGCCAGCAGTTGGACAGGGCAACAGCCCCAGCATTTT. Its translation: CASSWTGQQPQHF.

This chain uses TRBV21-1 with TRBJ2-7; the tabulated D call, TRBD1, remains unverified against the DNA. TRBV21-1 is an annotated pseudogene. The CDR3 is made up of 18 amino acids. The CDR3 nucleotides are TGTGCCAGCAGCAAAGAGATCCAAGGACAGGGGGCTTCCTACGAGCAGTACTTC. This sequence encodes CASSKEIQGQGASYEQYF.

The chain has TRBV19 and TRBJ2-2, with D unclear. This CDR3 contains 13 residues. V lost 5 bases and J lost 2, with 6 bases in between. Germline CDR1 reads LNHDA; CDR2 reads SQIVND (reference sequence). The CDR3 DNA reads TGTGCCAGTAGTCTATCTAACACCGGGGAGCTGTTTTTT. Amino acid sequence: CASSLSNTGELFF. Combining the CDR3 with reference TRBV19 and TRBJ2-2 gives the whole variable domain DGGITQSPKYLFRKEGQNVTLSCEQNLNHDAMYWYRQDPGQGLRLIYYSQIVNDFQKGDIAEGYSVSREKKESFPLTVTSAQKNPTAFYLCASSLSNTGELFFGEGSRLTVL.

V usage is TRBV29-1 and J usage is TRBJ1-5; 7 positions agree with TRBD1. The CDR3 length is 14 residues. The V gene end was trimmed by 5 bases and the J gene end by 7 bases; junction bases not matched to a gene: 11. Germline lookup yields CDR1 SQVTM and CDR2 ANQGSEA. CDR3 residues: CSVSQGGQWQPQHF. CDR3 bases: TGCAGCGTTTCCCAGGGGGGACAGTGGCAGCCCCAGCATTTT.

Here the CDR3 reads CASSTYRDEKKLFF. CDR3 coding DNA: TGTGCCAGCTCGACTTACAGGGACGAAAAAAAACTGTTTTTT. This rearrangement joins TRBV18 to TRBJ1-4; D perhaps matches TRBD1 (6 bases). Trimming removed 6 bases from V and 9 bases from J, with 17 bases in between. The germline CDR1 and CDR2 sequences are KGHSH and LQKENI. The CDR3 length is 14 residues. The full variable domain, rest sourced from reference TRBV18 and TRBJ1-4, is NAGVMQNPRHLVRRRGQEARLRCSPMKGHSHVYWYRQLPEEGLKFMVYLQKENIIDESGMPKERFSAEFPKEGPSILRIQQVVRGDSAAYFCASSTYRDEKKLFFGSGTQLSVL.

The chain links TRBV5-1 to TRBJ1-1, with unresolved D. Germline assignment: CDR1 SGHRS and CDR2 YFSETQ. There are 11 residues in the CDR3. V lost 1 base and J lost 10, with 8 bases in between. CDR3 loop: CASSLSSRAFF. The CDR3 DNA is TGCGCCAGCAGCTTGAGTTCTCGAGCTTTCTTT.

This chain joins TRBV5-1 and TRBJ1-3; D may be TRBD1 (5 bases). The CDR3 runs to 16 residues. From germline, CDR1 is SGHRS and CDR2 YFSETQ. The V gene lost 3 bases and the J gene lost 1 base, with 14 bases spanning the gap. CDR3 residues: CASSYDWGTSGNTIYF. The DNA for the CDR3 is TGCGCCAGCAGCTACGATTGGGGGACGTCTGGAAACACCATATATTTT.

CDR3 protein: CASSFVGSNQPQHF. The DNA of the CDR3 is TGTGCCAGCAGTTTTGTAGGAAGCAATCAGCCCCAGCATTTT. The chain is built from TRBV27 and TRBJ1-5; D uncertain. The CDR3 runs to 14 residues. Germline V gene data show CDR1 as MNHEY and CDR2 as SMNVEV (reference sequence). V lost 3 bases and J lost 1, with 7 bases in between.

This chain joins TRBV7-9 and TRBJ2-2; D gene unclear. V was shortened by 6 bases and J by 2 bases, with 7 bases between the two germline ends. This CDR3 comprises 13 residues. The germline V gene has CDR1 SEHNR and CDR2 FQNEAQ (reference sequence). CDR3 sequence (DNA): TGTGCCAGCAGTAGGGCCAACACCGGGGAGCTGTTTTTT. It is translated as CASSRANTGELFF.

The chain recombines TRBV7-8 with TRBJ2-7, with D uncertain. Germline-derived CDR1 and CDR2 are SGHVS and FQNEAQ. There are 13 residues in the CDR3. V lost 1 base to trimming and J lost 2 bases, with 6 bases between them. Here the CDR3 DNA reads TGTGCCAGCAGCTTAGTGGAGACCTACGAGCAGTACTTC. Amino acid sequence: CASSLVETYEQYF.